The 18 T cell receptor beta chains in this list originate from one sample, sequenced in a study of technical replicates of blood from several donors. Here immunoSEQ multiplex PCR was the method, and the copy in TCRdb shows in-frame clones only, minus some. The sample has tens of thousands of clones, approximately 93% seen once. What was sequenced was T cells isolated from PBMCs. The receptors originated from a human donor in good health.

The gene calls are TRBV28 and TRBJ1-1; a weak D match, TRBD1 (6 bases). CDR1 is MDHEN and CDR2 is SYDVKM in the germline V gene. Trimming stripped 4 bases from V and 0 bases from J, with 9 bases between. The CDR3 covers 14 residues. The CDR3 region is CASSSYRVNTEAFF. The CDR3 nucleotides read TGTGCCAGCAGTTCCTACAGGGTGAACACTGAAGCTTTCTTT. The variable domain in full, with the rest retrieved from reference TRBV28 and TRBJ1-1, is DVKVTQSSRYLVKRTGEKVFLECVQDMDHENMFWYRQDPGLGLRLIYFSYDVKMKEKGDIPEGYSVSREKKERFSLILESASTNQTSMYLCASSSYRVNTEAFFGQGTRLTVV.

A single count supports this clone. The chain has TRBV19 and TRBJ2-6; no definite D call. The V end was cut by 5 bases, the J end by 0 bases, with 5 bases between. Germline-derived CDR1 and CDR2 are LNHDA and SQIVND (reference sequence). CDR3 length: 14 amino acids. The CDR3 region is CASSSISGANVLTF. The CDR3, as DNA: TGTGCCAGTAGTTCTATCTCTGGGGCCAACGTCCTGACTTTC.

The chain recombines TRBV7-9 with TRBJ2-1; the match to TRBD2 covers 15 bases. CDR1 and CDR2 (germline): SEHNR, FQNEAQ (reference sequence). Trimming took 6 bases from V and 8 from J; bases not matched to a gene: 11. CDR3 length equals 17 residues. The CDR3 DNA reads as TGTGCCAGCAGTCTAGGGACTAGCGGGGGGTTTGGGGATGAGCAGTTCTTC. Residues: CASSLGTSGGFGDEQFF.

V gene TRBV6-4 combines with J gene TRBJ1-2; 7 bases align to TRBD1. The CDR3 loop spans 15 amino acids. Germline loops: CDR1 MRHNA, CDR2 SNTAGT. J gave up 1 base and V 6 bases, and 8 bases lay outside the gene matches. This chain's CDR3 is CASRVRDSLNYGYTF. CDR3 DNA sequence: TGTGCCAGCAGGGTCAGGGACAGCCTTAACTATGGCTACACCTTC.

The rearrangement links TRBV6-1 to TRBJ2-1; 8 positions match TRBD2. V lost 4 bases to trimming and J lost 3 bases; unmatched junction nucleotides: 5. The CDR3 is made up of 15 amino acids. Germline values: CDR1 MNHNS, CDR2 SASEGT. Here the CDR3 reads CASSGGAGVYNEQFF. CDR3 bases: TGTGCCAGCAGTGGGGGAGCGGGGGTCTACAATGAGCAGTTCTTC.

CDR3 DNA: TGTGCCAGCAGCTTATTATCAGGGGACGACTACACCTTC. It encodes CASSLLSGDDYTF. The chain is built from TRBV7-2 and TRBJ1-2; a possible D gene is TRBD1 (6 bases). The CDR3 runs 13 residues. Per the germline V gene, CDR1 is SGHTA and CDR2 is FQGNSA. Trimming shortened V by 2 bases and J by 10 bases, and 14 bases separated the two germline ends.

This chain joins TRBV2 and TRBJ1-1, with 7 bases lining up with TRBD1. The CDR3 loop spans 14 amino acids. From germline, CDR1 is SNHLY and CDR2 FYNNEI. V gave up 5 bases and J gave up 5 bases; unmatched junction bases: 8. CDR3 amino acids: CASSTGAQRTEAFF. CDR3 nucleotide sequence: TGTGCCAGCAGTACAGGGGCTCAGAGGACTGAAGCTTTCTTT. The full variable domain, its missing parts supplied by reference TRBV2 and TRBJ1-1, is EPEVTQTPSHQVTQMGQEVILRCVPISNHLYFYWYRQILGQKVEFLVSFYNNEISEKSEIFDDQFSVERPDGSNFTLKIRSTKLEDSAMYFCASSTGAQRTEAFFGQGTRLTVV.

This chain uses TRBV9 with TRBJ1-3, with a tentative D call TRBD1 (5 bases). V gave up 4 bases and J gave up 2 bases, with 13 bases separating them. The CDR3 has 15 residues. CDR1 is SGDLS and CDR2 is YYNGEE in the germline V gene. Written as DNA, the CDR3 is TGTGCCAGCAGCCCCCTGGACACAGCTGGAAACACCATATATTTT. Translating it yields CASSPLDTAGNTIYF.

V usage is TRBV19 and J usage is TRBJ2-7; possible D gene TRBD2, 5 bases. The CDR3 spans 14 residues. V was pared by 1 base and J by 0 bases, with 7 bases between. CDR1 and CDR2 from the germline V gene are LNHDA and SQIVND (reference sequence). CDR3 region: CASSIAGSSYEQYF. DNA for the CDR3: TGTGCCAGTAGTATAGCGGGATCCTCCTACGAGCAGTACTTC.

V usage is TRBV7-9 and J usage is TRBJ2-1; D perhaps matches TRBD1 (6 bases). Germline CDR1 SEHNR, CDR2 FQNEAQ (reference sequence). Trimming stripped 5 bases from V and 5 bases from J, with 16 bases between. The CDR3 spans 15 residues. The CDR3, as DNA: TGTGCCAGCAGCCGGGCCGGGACAACAAACAATGAGCAGTTCTTC. The encoded protein is CASSRAGTTNNEQFF.

This chain uses TRBV4-1 with TRBJ2-7; D perhaps matches TRBD2 (5 bases). V was clipped by 4 bases and J by 2 bases, with 15 bases between them. There are 15 residues in the CDR3. Germline V CDR1 and CDR2: MGHRA, YSYEKL. The CDR3 loop is CASSLQNGKTYEQYF. The CDR3, as DNA: TGCGCCAGCAGCCTGCAAAACGGGAAGACCTACGAGCAGTACTTC.

V usage is TRBV13 and J usage is TRBJ1-4; 8 bases match TRBD1. This CDR3 comprises 15 residues. V trimming: 5 bases; J trimming: 10 bases; junction bases outside the gene matches: 12. Germline CDR1 and CDR2: PRHDT and FYEKMQ (reference sequence). In DNA, the CDR3 is TGTGCCAGCAGCCCGAGGGACAGGAGGTCGGGAAAACTGTTTTTT. Its protein is CASSPRDRRSGKLFF.

The V and J genes are TRBV28 and TRBJ2-1, with D perhaps matching TRBD2 (5 bases). Germline V gene sequence: CDR1 MDHEN, CDR2 SYDVKM. The CDR3 is made up of 19 amino acids. V was pared by 1 base and J by 3 bases, with 22 bases between. The CDR3 nucleotides read TGTGCCAGCAGTTTATTTGTGAGGATGGGAGACAAGGTCTACAATGAGCAGTTCTTC. As protein: CASSLFVRMGDKVYNEQFF. Combining the CDR3 with reference TRBV28 and TRBJ2-1 gives the whole variable domain DVKVTQSSRYLVKRTGEKVFLECVQDMDHENMFWYRQDPGLGLRLIYFSYDVKMKEKGDIPEGYSVSREKKERFSLILESASTNQTSMYLCASSLFVRMGDKVYNEQFFGPGTRLTVL.

The chain recombines TRBV4-1 with TRBJ1-2; no clear D. V was shortened by 1 base and J by 4 bases, with 10 bases between the two germline ends. The CDR3 spans 14 residues. Germline loops: CDR1 MGHRA, CDR2 YSYEKL. Here the CDR3 reads CASSQVRQSYGYTF. The CDR3 coding sequence is TGCGCCAGCAGCCAAGTGAGGCAGTCCTATGGCTACACCTTC.

In DNA form, the CDR3 reads TGTGCCAGCGGCGTTACGGAGCCCCCCTACGAGCAGTACTTC. It translates to CASGVTEPPYEQYF. The V gene is TRBV2, the J gene TRBJ2-7; D is unclear. V was clipped by 8 bases and J by 2 bases, with 16 bases between them. Germline V gene lookup returns CDR1 SNHLY and CDR2 FYNNEI. This CDR3 has 14 amino acids.

The chain carries TRBV25-1 and TRBJ2-4, with D tentatively TRBD2 (6 bases). Trimming pared 1 base from V and 1 base from J, leaving 14 bases between. Germline CDR1 and CDR2: MGHDK and SYGVNS. The CDR3 spans 17 residues. The CDR3 loop reads CASSESFRAGAKNIQYF. CDR3 coding DNA: TGTGCCAGCAGTGAATCGTTTAGGGCGGGGGCCAAAAACATTCAGTACTTC.

The gene calls are TRBV6-5 and TRBJ2-3; D gene ambiguous. The CDR3 covers 13 residues. The V end was cut by 1 base, the J end by 6 bases, with 8 bases between. CDR1 and CDR2 (germline): MNHEY, SVGAGI. Here the CDR3 reads CASSYFTGDTQYF. The DNA for the CDR3 is TGTGCCAGCAGTTACTTTACCGGGGATACGCAGTATTTT.

In this sample, this clone turned up once. The chain employs TRBV2 and TRBJ1-3; TRBD1 might be the D (6 bases). Germline V gene data show CDR1 as SNHLY and CDR2 as FYNNEI. CDR3 length equals 15 residues. V dropped 11 bases and J dropped 0 bases, with 17 bases sitting between them. CDR3 in DNA: TGTGCCGGCCAAATCTACAGGGCCTCTGGAAACACCATATATTTT. Encoded protein: CAGQIYRASGNTIYF.